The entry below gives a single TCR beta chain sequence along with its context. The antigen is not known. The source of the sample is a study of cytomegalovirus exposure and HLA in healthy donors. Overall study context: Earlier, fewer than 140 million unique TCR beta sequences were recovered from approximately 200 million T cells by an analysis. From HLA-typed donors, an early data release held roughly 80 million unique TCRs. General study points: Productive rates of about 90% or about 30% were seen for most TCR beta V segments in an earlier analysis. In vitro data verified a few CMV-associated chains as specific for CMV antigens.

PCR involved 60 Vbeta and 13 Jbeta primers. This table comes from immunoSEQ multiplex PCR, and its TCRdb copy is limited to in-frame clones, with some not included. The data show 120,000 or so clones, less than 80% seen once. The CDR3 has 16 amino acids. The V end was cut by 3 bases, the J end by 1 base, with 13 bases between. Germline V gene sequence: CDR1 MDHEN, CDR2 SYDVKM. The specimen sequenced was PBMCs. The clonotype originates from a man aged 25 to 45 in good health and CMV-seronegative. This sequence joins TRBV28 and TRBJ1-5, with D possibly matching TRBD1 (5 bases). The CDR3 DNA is TGTGCCAGCAGTTTTTATCGATCAGGGAGCAATCAGCCCCAGCATTTT. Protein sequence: CASSFYRSGSNQPQHF.